A selection of T cell receptor beta chains follows, all from one sample in a study of cytomegalovirus exposure and HLA in healthy donors. Using immunoSEQ multiplex PCR, the repertoire was profiled, and TCRdb retains in-frame clones only, with some absent. The sample records over 100,000 clones, approximately 76% being singletons. The sequencing input was PBMCs. The receptor source for this set is a woman aged 45-65 years in good health and CMV-seropositive. Each CDR3 is given with its conserved first and last residue. The order of the fields is J gene, D gene, clone size, V gene, CDR3 protein, CDR3 DNA. A D gene is named only where the DNA matches it firmly. Size is stated for part of the rows, as once, few or many counts, or as a class when the clone is expanded.

J: TRBJ2-7; D: NA; size: NA; V: TRBV5-8; CDR3: CASTGTLTSYEQYF; DNA: TGTGCCAGCACCGGGACATTGACGTCCTACGAGCAGTACTTC
J: TRBJ1-2; D: NA; size: NA; V: TRBV25-1; CDR3: CASSASYGGLGGYTF; DNA: TGTGCCAGCAGTGCCTCCTATGGAGGGTTGGGGGGCTACACCTTC
J: TRBJ2-3; D: TRBD1; size: NA; V: TRBV9; CDR3: CASSPGTGANRDTQYF; DNA: TGTGCCAGCAGCCCCGGGACAGGGGCGAACAGGGATACGCAGTATTTT
J: TRBJ1-2; D: NA; size: NA; V: TRBV2; CDR3: CASSDPFNYGYTF; DNA: TGTGCCAGCAGTGACCCCTTTAACTATGGCTACACCTTC
J: TRBJ2-3; D: TRBD1; size: few; V: TRBV6-6; CDR3: CASSFGQGADTQYF; DNA: TGTGCCAGCAGTTTCGGACAGGGCGCAGATACGCAGTATTTT
J: TRBJ2-2; D: TRBD2; size: NA; V: TRBV7-3; CDR3: CASSSPTSGGSGELFF; DNA: TGTGCCAGCAGCTCTCCGACTAGCGGGGGATCCGGGGAGCTGTTTTTT
J: TRBJ2-6; D: TRBD1; size: NA; V: TRBV4-2; CDR3: CASSLGLGQGARGANVLTF; DNA: TGTGCCAGCAGTCTAGGTCTCGGACAGGGGGCGCGAGGGGCCAACGTCCTGACTTTC
J: TRBJ2-5; D: NA; size: NA; V: TRBV25-1; CDR3: CASSEIWEQYF; DNA: TGTGCCAGCAGTGAAATCTGGGAGCAGTACTTC
J: TRBJ2-7; D: TRBD2; size: NA; V: TRBV4-3; CDR3: CASSPTSNHEQYF; DNA: TGCGCCAGCAGCCCGACTAGCAACCACGAGCAGTACTTC
J: TRBJ2-1; D: TRBD1; size: few; V: TRBV9; CDR3: CASSARQGVNNEQFF; DNA: TGTGCCAGCAGCGCCCGACAGGGGGTAAATAATGAGCAGTTCTTC
J: TRBJ2-7; D: TRBD2; size: NA; V: TRBV7-2; CDR3: CASSLSLAGNYEQYF; DNA: TGTGCCAGCAGCTTATCACTAGCGGGGAACTACGAGCAGTACTTC
J: TRBJ2-2; D: NA; size: NA; V: TRBV18; CDR3: CASSTGHTNTGELFF; DNA: TGTGCCAGCTCTACCGGACATACGAACACCGGGGAGCTGTTTTTT
J: TRBJ1-5; D: TRBD1; size: NA; V: TRBV7-9; CDR3: CASMRQGGSDQPQHF; DNA: TGTGCCAGCATGCGACAGGGGGGGTCAGATCAGCCCCAGCATTTT
J: TRBJ2-3; D: TRBD2; size: NA; V: TRBV9; CDR3: CASSGRLAGGSTDTQYF; DNA: TGTGCCAGCAGCGGCCGACTAGCGGGAGGCTCGACAGATACGCAGTATTTT
J: TRBJ2-3; D: TRBD2; size: NA; V: TRBV7-9; CDR3: CASNPGGSTDTQYF; DNA: TGTGCCAGCAATCCGGGGGGGAGCACAGATACGCAGTATTTT
J: TRBJ2-5; D: TRBD2; size: once; V: TRBV4-1; CDR3: CASSQQRGETQYF; DNA: TGCGCCAGCAGCCAACAGCGGGGGGAGACCCAGTACTTC
J: TRBJ2-3; D: NA; size: NA; V: TRBV7-9; CDR3: CASSFPGLKDTQYF; DNA: TGTGCCAGCAGCTTTCCAGGTTTAAAAGATACGCAGTATTTT
J: TRBJ1-2; D: TRBD1; size: NA; V: TRBV27; CDR3: CASSQSGTGYGYTF; DNA: TGTGCCAGCAGTCAATCTGGGACAGGCTATGGCTACACCTTC
J: TRBJ2-1; D: TRBD2; size: NA; V: TRBV29-1; CDR3: CSVGESGGEEEQFF; DNA: TGCAGCGTTGGAGAGAGCGGGGGCGAGGAGGAGCAGTTCTTC
J: TRBJ2-7; D: TRBD1; size: NA; V: TRBV11-2; CDR3: CASRPPGQGPYEQYF; DNA: TGTGCCAGCAGACCCCCTGGACAGGGGCCCTACGAGCAGTACTTC
J: TRBJ2-3; D: TRBD1; size: NA; V: TRBV9; CDR3: CASSVTGGNTQYF; DNA: TGTGCCAGCAGCGTTACAGGGGGGAATACGCAGTATTTT
J: TRBJ2-7; D: NA; size: NA; V: TRBV6-1; CDR3: CASSDWTTYEQYF; DNA: TGTGCCAGCAGTGACTGGACAACCTACGAGCAGTACTTC
J: TRBJ2-7; D: NA; size: NA; V: TRBV6-6; CDR3: CASSYSEQVRNEQYF; DNA: TGTGCCAGCAGTTACTCGGAACAGGTTCGTAACGAGCAGTACTTC
J: TRBJ2-5; D: NA; size: few; V: TRBV19; CDR3: CASSIGWKGVKTQYF; DNA: TGTGCCAGTAGTATAGGGTGGAAGGGGGTAAAGACCCAGTACTTC
J: TRBJ1-6; D: NA; size: few; V: TRBV5-1; CDR3: CASSGTAGNSPLHF; DNA: TGCGCCAGCTCCGGGACCGCGGGGAATTCACCCCTCCACTTT
J: TRBJ2-1; D: TRBD2; size: NA; V: TRBV5-1; CDR3: CASSPGPSGRSGLGEQFF; DNA: TGCGCCAGCAGCCCGGGACCTAGCGGGAGGTCAGGACTTGGTGAGCAGTTCTTC
J: TRBJ2-7; D: TRBD2; size: NA; V: TRBV18; CDR3: CASSPGLAAFGEQYF; DNA: TGTGCCAGCTCACCGGGACTAGCGGCCTTCGGCGAGCAGTACTTC
J: TRBJ2-3; D: NA; size: NA; V: TRBV18; CDR3: CASSPPLGAVTDTQYF; DNA: TGTGCCAGCTCACCTCCACTTGGGGCTGTCACAGATACGCAGTATTTT
J: TRBJ2-3; D: NA; size: NA; V: TRBV11-1; CDR3: CASSPPIGDTQYF; DNA: TGTGCCAGCAGCCCCCCCATCGGAGATACGCAGTATTTT
J: TRBJ2-3; D: NA; size: once; V: TRBV19; CDR3: CASATEGGTDTQYF; DNA: TGTGCCAGCGCTACCGAGGGAGGCACAGATACGCAGTATTTT
J: TRBJ1-6; D: NA; size: NA; V: TRBV10-3; CDR3: CAISKQSSYNSPLHF; DNA: TGTGCCATCAGTAAACAGAGCTCCTATAATTCACCCCTCCACTTT
J: TRBJ2-7; D: NA; size: NA; V: TRBV4-1; CDR3: CASSQDQGTYEQYF; DNA: TGCGCCAGCAGCCAAGATCAGGGGACCTACGAGCAGTACTTC
J: TRBJ2-3; D: TRBD2; size: once; V: TRBV9; CDR3: CASSVDLAGADTQYF; DNA: TGTGCCAGCAGCGTAGACCTAGCGGGGGCAGATACGCAGTATTTT
J: TRBJ2-2; D: NA; size: NA; V: TRBV7-2; CDR3: CASSLRQASAGELFF; DNA: TGTGCCAGCAGCCTCCGACAGGCTTCGGCCGGGGAGCTGTTTTTT
J: TRBJ2-3; D: NA; size: NA; V: TRBV5-1; CDR3: CASRVAARTDTQYF; DNA: TGCGCCAGCAGAGTAGCGGCGCGCACAGATACGCAGTATTTT
J: TRBJ2-2; D: NA; size: NA; V: TRBV4-1; CDR3: CASSRRPLSVSSTGELFF; DNA: TGCGCCAGCAGCCGGCGCCCTCTTAGCGTTAGCAGCACCGGGGAGCTGTTTTTT
J: TRBJ2-5; D: NA; size: NA; V: TRBV7-9; CDR3: CASSPLRETQYF; DNA: TGTGCCAGCAGCCCACTCCGGGAGACCCAGTACTTC
J: TRBJ2-1; D: TRBD2; size: few; V: TRBV6-6; CDR3: CASQLAGVYNEQFF; DNA: TGTGCCAGCCAACTAGCGGGGGTATACAATGAGCAGTTCTTC
J: TRBJ1-1; D: NA; size: NA; V: TRBV19; CDR3: CASSYGSEGNTEAFF; DNA: TGTGCCAGTAGTTACGGGTCCGAGGGGAACACTGAAGCTTTCTTT
J: TRBJ1-5; D: TRBD1; size: NA; V: TRBV11-2; CDR3: CASSLSGGRGNQPQHF; DNA: TGTGCCAGCAGCTTATCAGGGGGAAGGGGCAATCAGCCCCAGCATTTT
J: TRBJ1-1; D: NA; size: NA; V: TRBV6-1; CDR3: CASSYRSEAFF; DNA: TGTGCCAGCAGTTATCGGTCTGAAGCTTTCTTT